The T cell receptor (beta chain) described here comes from a study of blood T cell repertoires in COVID-19. Generated by immunoSEQ multiplex PCR, the TCRdb table keeps only in-frame clones and is missing some. The repertoire holds approximately 140,000 clones, with over 80% as singletons. This CDR3 comprises 14 residues. Germline loops: CDR1 SGHDT, CDR2 YYEEEE. Between the trimmed V and J ends, which lost 5 bases and 4 bases, there was a span of 15 bases. The sequencing input was peripheral blood. The sequence came from a man in his forties with active or convalescent COVID-19. The V call is TRBV5-6, the J call TRBJ1-1; D gene unclear. The CDR3 coding sequence is TGTGCCAGCAGTTCAGGTCATCTGGGCACTGAAGCTTTCTTT. Translated: CASSSGHLGTEAFF.